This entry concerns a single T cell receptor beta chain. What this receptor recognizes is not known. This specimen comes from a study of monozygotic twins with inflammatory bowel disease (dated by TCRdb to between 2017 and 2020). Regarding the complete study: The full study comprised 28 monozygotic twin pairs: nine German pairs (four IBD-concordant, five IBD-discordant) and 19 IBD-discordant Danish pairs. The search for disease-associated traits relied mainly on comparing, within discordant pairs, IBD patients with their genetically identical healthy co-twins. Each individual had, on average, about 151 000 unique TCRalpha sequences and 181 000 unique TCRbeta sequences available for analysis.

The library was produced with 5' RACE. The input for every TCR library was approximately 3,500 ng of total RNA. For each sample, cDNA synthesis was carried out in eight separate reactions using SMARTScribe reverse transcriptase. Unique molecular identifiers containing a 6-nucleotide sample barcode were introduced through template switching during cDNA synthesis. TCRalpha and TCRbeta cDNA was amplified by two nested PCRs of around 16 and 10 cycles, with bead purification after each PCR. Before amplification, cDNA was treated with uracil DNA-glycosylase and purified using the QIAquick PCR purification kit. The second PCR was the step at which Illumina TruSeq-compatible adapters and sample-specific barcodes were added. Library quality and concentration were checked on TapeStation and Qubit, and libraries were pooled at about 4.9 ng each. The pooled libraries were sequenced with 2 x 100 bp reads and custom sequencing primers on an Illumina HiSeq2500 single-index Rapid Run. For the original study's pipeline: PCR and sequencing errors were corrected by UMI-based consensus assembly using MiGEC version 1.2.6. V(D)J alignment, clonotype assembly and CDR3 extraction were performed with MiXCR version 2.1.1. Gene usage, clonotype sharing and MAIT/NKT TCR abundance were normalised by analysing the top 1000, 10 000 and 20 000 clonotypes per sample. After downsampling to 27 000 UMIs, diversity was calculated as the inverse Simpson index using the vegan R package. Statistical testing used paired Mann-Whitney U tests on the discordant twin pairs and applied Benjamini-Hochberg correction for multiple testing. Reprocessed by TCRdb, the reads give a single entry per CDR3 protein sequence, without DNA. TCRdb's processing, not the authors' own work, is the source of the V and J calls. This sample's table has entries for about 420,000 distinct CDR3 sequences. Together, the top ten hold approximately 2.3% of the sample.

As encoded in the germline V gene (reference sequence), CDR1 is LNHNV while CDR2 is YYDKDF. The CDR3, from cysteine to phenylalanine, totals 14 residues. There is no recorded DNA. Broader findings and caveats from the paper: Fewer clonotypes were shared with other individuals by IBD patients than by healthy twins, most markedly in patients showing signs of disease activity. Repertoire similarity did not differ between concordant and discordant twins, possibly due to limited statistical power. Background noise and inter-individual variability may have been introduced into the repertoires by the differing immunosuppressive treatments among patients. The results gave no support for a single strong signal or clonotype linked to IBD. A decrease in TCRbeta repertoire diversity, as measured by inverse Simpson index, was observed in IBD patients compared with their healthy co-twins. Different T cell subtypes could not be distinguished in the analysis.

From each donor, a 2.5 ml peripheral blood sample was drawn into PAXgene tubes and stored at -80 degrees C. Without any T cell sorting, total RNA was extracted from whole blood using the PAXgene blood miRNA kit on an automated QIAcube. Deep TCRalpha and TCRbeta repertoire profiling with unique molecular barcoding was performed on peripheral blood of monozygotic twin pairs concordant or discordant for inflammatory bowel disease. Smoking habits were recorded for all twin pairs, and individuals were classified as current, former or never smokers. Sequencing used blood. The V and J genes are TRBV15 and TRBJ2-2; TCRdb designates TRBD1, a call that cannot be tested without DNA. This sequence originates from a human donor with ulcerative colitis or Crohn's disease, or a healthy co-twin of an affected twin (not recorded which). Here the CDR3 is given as CATSDGIPTGELFF.